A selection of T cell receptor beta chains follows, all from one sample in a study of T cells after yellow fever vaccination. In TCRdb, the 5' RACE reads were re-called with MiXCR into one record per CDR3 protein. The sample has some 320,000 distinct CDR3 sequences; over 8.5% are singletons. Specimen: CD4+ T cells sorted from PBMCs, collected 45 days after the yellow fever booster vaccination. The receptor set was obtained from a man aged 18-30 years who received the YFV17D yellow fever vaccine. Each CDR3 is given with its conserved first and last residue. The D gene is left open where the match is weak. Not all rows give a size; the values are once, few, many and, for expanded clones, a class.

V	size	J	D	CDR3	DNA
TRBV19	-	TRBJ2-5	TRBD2	CASSIQRGDRETQYF	TGTGCCAGTAGTATTCAACGGGGGGACCGGGAGACCCAGTACTTC
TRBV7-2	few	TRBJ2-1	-	CASRLTWGSYNEQFF	TGTGCCAGCAGGCTGACCTGGGGCTCCTACAATGAGCAGTTCTTC
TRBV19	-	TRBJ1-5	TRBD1	CASRSKTGPNQPQHF	TGTGCCAGTAGGTCGAAGACAGGGCCAAATCAGCCCCAGCATTTT
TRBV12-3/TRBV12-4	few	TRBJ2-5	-	CASTLSRVYETQYF	TGTGCCAGCACCCTATCCAGGGTTTACGAGACCCAGTACTTC
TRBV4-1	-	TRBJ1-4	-	CASSQSRWAGENEKLFF	TGCGCCAGCAGCCAATCGCGTTGGGCAGGGGAGAATGAAAAACTGTTTTTT
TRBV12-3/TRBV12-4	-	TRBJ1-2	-	CASIPQGPNYGYTF	TGTGCCAGCATCCCACAGGGACCTAACTATGGCTACACCTTC
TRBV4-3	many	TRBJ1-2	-	CASSQVPTSRDISLYGYTF	TGCGCCAGCAGCCAAGTCCCAACCTCGCGGGACATCAGCCTCTATGGCTACACCTTC
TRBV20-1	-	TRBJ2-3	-	CSAPPGGSTDTQYF	TGCAGTGCTCCCCCGGGCGGTAGCACAGATACGCAGTATTTT
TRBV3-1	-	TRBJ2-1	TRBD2	CASSLDLAGGPRNEQFF	TGTGCCAGCAGCCTCGATCTAGCGGGGGGGCCACGGAATGAGCAGTTCTTC
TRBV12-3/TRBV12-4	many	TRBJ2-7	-	CASRGTYGAEQYF	TGTGCCAGCAGGGGGACTTATGGGGCCGAGCAGTACTTC
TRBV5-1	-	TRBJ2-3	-	CASSFWGGTTDTQYF	TGCGCCAGCAGCTTCTGGGGGGGCACCACAGATACGCAGTATTTT
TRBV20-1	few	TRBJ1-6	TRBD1	CSASRGPGLRNSPLHF	TGCAGTGCTAGCAGGGGGCCGGGGTTGCGGAATTCACCCCTCCACTTT
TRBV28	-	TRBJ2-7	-	CASRGYYEQYF	TGTGCCAGCAGGGGTTACTACGAGCAGTACTTC
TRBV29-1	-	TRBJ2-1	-	CSVGSLASDNEQFF	TGCAGCGTTGGAAGTCTAGCGAGCGACAATGAGCAGTTCTTC
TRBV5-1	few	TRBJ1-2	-	CASSMGSEYGYTF	TGCGCCAGCAGTATGGGGAGCGAGTATGGCTACACCTTC
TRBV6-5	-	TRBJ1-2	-	CASSYLRDNYGYTF	TGTGCCAGCAGTTACTTGAGGGATAACTATGGCTACACCTTC
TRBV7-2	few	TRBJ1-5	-	CASSLVGTGGSPHQPQHF	TGTGCCAGCAGCTTAGTCGGAACGGGGGGGTCCCCCCATCAGCCCCAGCATTTT
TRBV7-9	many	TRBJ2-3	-	CASSPGHPSTDTQYF	TGTGCCAGCAGCCCCGGACACCCTAGCACAGATACGCAGTATTTT
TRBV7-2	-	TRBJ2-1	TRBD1	CASSSRQGRSQFF	TGTGCCAGCAGCTCGCGACAGGGGAGGTCGCAGTTCTTC
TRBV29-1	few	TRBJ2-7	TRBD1	CSVERTGGGEQYF	TGCAGCGTTGAAAGGACAGGGGGCGGAGAGCAGTACTTC
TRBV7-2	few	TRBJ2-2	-	CASSPRSGARNTGELFF	TGTGCCAGCAGCCCAAGGTCGGGGGCCCGGAACACCGGGGAGCTGTTTTTT
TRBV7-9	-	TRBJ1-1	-	CASSLLAGDTEAFF	TGTGCCAGCAGCTTGTTGGCAGGGGACACTGAAGCTTTCTTT
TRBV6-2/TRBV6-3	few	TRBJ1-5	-	CASSPQGRDNQPQHF	TGTGCCAGCAGCCCGCAGGGGAGGGACAATCAGCCCCAGCATTTT
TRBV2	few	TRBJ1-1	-	CASSVGRGGDREAFF	TGTGCCAGCAGTGTTGGGAGGGGCGGAGATCGGGAAGCTTTCTTT
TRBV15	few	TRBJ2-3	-	CATSRDGPTDTQYF	TGTGCCACCAGCAGAGACGGGCCCACAGATACGCAGTATTTT
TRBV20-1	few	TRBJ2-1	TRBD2	CSALGSSGGFKGRFF	TGCAGTGCTTTGGGGTCTAGCGGGGGTTTTAAGGGTAGGTTCTTC
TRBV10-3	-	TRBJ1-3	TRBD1	CAGSGTGRIGNTIYF	TGTGCCGGCTCCGGGACAGGGAGGATCGGAAACACCATATATTTT
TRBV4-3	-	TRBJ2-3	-	CASSQRAITSTDTQYF	TGCGCCAGCAGCCAACGGGCAATTACTAGCACAGATACGCAGTATTTT
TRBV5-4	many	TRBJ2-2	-	CATQKGGADGELFF	TGTGCCACCCAAAAAGGGGGGGCGGACGGGGAGCTGTTTTTT
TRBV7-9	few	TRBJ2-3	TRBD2	CASSLAIQRGASTDTQYF	TGTGCCAGCAGCTTAGCGATCCAGCGGGGGGCGAGCACAGATACGCAGTATTTT
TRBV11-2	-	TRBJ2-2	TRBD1	CASSPRQGSGELFF	TGTGCCAGCAGCCCCCGACAGGGTTCCGGGGAGCTGTTTTTT
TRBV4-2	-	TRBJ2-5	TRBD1	CASSPVDRDRTEETQYF	TGTGCCAGCAGCCCAGTGGACCGGGACAGAACCGAAGAGACCCAGTACTTC
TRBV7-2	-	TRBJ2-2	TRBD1	CASSSLPLQGAAGELFF	TGTGCCAGCAGCTCCCTCCCTCTCCAGGGGGCGGCCGGGGAGCTGTTTTTT
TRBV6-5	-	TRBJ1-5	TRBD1	CASSYSVAGGNQPQHF	TGTGCCAGCAGTTACTCGGTGGCAGGGGGAAATCAGCCCCAGCATTTT
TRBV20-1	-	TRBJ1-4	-	CSARQDGGNLFF	TGCAGTGCTAGGCAGGACGGGGGGAATCTGTTTTTT
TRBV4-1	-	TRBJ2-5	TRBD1	CASSQGQGGETKYF	TGCGCCAGCAGCCAAGGACAGGGGGGTGAGACCAAGTACTTC
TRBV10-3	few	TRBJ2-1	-	CAISESGGGRGYNEQFF	TGTGCCATCAGTGAGTCTGGCGGGGGCCGCGGGTACAATGAGCAGTTCTTC
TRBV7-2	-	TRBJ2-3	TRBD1	CASSPPGTGGADTQYF	TGTGCCAGCAGCCCCCCGGGGACAGGGGGCGCAGATACGCAGTATTTT
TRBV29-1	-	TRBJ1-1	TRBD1	CSYHRGNTEAFF	TGCAGCTACCACAGGGGGAACACTGAAGCTTTCTTT
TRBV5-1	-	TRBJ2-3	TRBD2	CASSSGLAEADTQYF	TGCGCCAGCAGCTCGGGACTAGCGGAGGCAGATACGCAGTATTTT